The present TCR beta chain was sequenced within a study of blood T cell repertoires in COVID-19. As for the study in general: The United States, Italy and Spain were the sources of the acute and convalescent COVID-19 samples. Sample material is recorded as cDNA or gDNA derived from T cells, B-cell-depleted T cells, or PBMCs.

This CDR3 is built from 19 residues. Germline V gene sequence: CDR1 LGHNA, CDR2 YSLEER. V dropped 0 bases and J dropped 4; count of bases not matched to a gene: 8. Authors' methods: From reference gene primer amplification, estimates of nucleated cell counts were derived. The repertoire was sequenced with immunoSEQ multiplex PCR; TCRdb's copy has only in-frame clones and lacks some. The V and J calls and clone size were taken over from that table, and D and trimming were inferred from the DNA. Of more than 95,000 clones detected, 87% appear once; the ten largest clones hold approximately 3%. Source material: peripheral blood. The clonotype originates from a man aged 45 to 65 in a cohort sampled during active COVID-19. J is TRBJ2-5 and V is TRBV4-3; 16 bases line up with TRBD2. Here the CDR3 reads CASSQERGLAGGLVETQYF. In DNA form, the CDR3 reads TGCGCCAGCAGCCAAGAAAGGGGACTAGCGGGGGGGCTTGTAGAGACCCAGTACTTC.